This TCR beta chain derives from a study of cytomegalovirus exposure and HLA in healthy donors. Remarks on this clone: Antigen specificity is unknown.

In the PCR, 60 Vbeta and 13 Jbeta primers were used. The table came from immunoSEQ multiplex PCR; TCRdb's copy has only in-frame clones and leaves some out. This table holds 95,000 to 150,000 clones, 17% found once. Study outcomes and limitations: TCR beta sequences reportedly predicted the HLA-A and HLA-B alleles of most subjects accurately.

Sample: PBMCs. The clonotype originates from a female donor in good health and CMV-seropositive.

CDR3 protein: CASSLEAGAYEQYF. CDR3 sequence (DNA): TGTGCCAGCAGCTTAGAAGCAGGGGCTTACGAGCAGTACTTC. The V call is TRBV11-2, the J call TRBJ2-7; possibly TRBD1 for D (6 bases). CDR3 length equals 14 residues. CDR1 SGHAT and CDR2 FQNNGV come from the germline V gene. Trimming pared 0 bases from V and 4 bases from J, leaving 10 bases between.